This T cell receptor beta chain was documented in a study of OX40 agonist ivuxolimab in advanced cancers. Some clones are missing from TCRdb's copy, which holds only in-frame ones; the method was immunoSEQ multiplex PCR. The sample records 100,000 to 120,000 clones, more than 85% being singletons. V was shortened by 2 bases and J by 6 bases, with 15 bases between the two germline ends. CDR3 length: 15 residues. CDR1 and CDR2 (germline): SGHTA, FQGTGA. A remark on this clone: Its antigen is undetermined.

Blood specimens came from baseline, cycle 4 day 1, and cycle 7 day 1. General observations from the study: Still undetermined is the antigen specificity of the expanded peripheral T cells.

The sequences come from CD4+ or CD8+ T cells sorted from blood, collected in a trial of the OX40 agonist ivuxolimab. This clonotype was obtained from an adult with an advanced solid tumor such as melanoma, head and neck, liver or kidney cancer. The rearrangement joins TRBV7-3 to TRBJ2-3, with D maybe TRBD2 (5 bases). The CDR3 protein is CASSLRLSPGDTQYF. The CDR3 nucleotides read TGTGCCAGCAGCTTACGTCTAAGCCCGGGGGATACGCAGTATTTT.